These 20 T cell receptor beta chains were all obtained from the same sample, sequenced in a study of blood T cells in healthy people across ages. Through a sample-barcoded 5' primer and a J-beta primer mix, a second PCR was run for roughly 7 to 11 cycles. TCRdb fed the 5' RACE reads into MiXCR, producing one record per CDR3 protein. The table has about 1.6 million distinct CDR3 sequences, around 35% seen once; the top ten hold roughly 10%. Material: blood. The receptors come from a woman in her thirties in good health.

This clonotype was detected a few times. The chain is built from TRBV3-1 and TRBJ1-1, with 7 nucleotides matching TRBD1. The junction had 3 bases not matched to a gene; V was cut back by 1 base and J by 10 bases. The CDR3 spans 12 residues. In germline, CDR1 is LGHDT, CDR2 YNNKEL (reference sequence). The CDR3 sequence: CASSQGNRGAFF. The CDR3 bases are TGTGCCAGCAGCCAAGGGAACAGGGGAGCTTTCTTT.

Ten or more counts support this clonotype. In DNA form, the CDR3 reads TGTGCCTGGAGTGCAGGTCCGGGACAGAGCGAGCAGTACTTC. This codes for CAWSAGPGQSEQYF. The chain has TRBV30 and TRBJ2-7, with 7 nucleotides matching TRBD1. This CDR3 contains 14 residues. The germline V gene encodes CDR1 GTSNPN and CDR2 SVGIG (reference sequence). The V and J ends lost 1 base and 6 bases, in that order; junction bases with no gene match: 9.

V usage is TRBV6-4 and J usage is TRBJ2-7, with a possible D match to TRBD1 (5 bases). The length of the CDR3 is 13 residues. Trimming removed 6 bases from V and 5 bases from J, with 14 bases in between. Germline CDR1 reads MRHNA; CDR2 reads SNTAGT. The CDR3 here is CASSSPGYNEQYF. The CDR3 DNA reads TGTGCCAGCAGCTCTCCAGGGTACAACGAGCAGTACTTC.

V gene TRBV14 combines with J gene TRBJ2-5; D is uncertain. Trimming took off 0 bases at V and 11 bases at J, with 16 bases between the two ends. The CDR3 covers 14 residues. CDR1 is SGHDN and CDR2 is FVKESK in the germline V gene. CDR3 protein: CASSQEGSPAEQYF. The CDR3 DNA reads TGTGCCAGCAGCCAAGAGGGGTCGCCAGCTGAGCAGTACTTC.

The chain employs TRBV5-1 and TRBJ1-6; D may be TRBD1 (6 bases). Germline CDR1 reads SGHRS; CDR2 reads YFSETQ. V was shortened by 4 bases and J by 7 bases, with 12 bases between the two germline ends. This CDR3 has 14 amino acids. CDR3 residues: CASSPRGSNSPLHF. The CDR3 DNA sequence: TGCGCCAGCAGCCCCAGGGGATCGAATTCACCCCTCCACTTT.

This clonotype was seen only a few times. This chain links TRBV12-3 or TRBV12-4 with TRBJ2-5; 7 nucleotides line up with TRBD2. V shed 6 bases, J shed 11 bases, and the junction held 18 bases outside the gene matches. The CDR3 contains 15 residues. CDR3 amino acids: CASRPLSGVAGEQYF. The DNA of the CDR3 is TGTGCCAGCAGACCCCTAAGCGGGGTGGCCGGGGAGCAGTACTTC.

The chain is built from TRBV7-3 and TRBJ1-2, with 9 positions matching TRBD1. The trim removed 5 bases at V and 4 bases at J, leaving 5 bases unmatched. This CDR3 spans 14 amino acids. Germline assignment: CDR1 SGHTA and CDR2 FQGTGA. CDR3 amino acids: CASSPMGQGYGYTF. The CDR3 nucleotides read TGTGCCAGCAGCCCCATGGGACAGGGCTATGGCTACACCTTC.

The rearrangement links TRBV5-1 to TRBJ1-2, with 8 bases matching TRBD1. CDR3 length equals 15 residues. The germline gives CDR1 SGHRS, CDR2 YFSETQ. V was pared by 2 bases and J by 3 bases, with 6 bases of the junction left unmatched. CDR3 protein: CASSLGTGSYYGYTF. The CDR3 DNA sequence: TGCGCCAGCAGCTTAGGGACAGGATCGTACTATGGCTACACCTTC.

This chain uses TRBV19 with TRBJ1-5; 7 bases match TRBD1. J was trimmed by 6 bases and V by 3 bases; bases with no gene match: 5. In germline, CDR1 is LNHDA, CDR2 SQIVND (reference sequence). CDR3 length equals 14 residues. Here the CDR3 reads CASSIGQEIQPQHF. The CDR3 DNA is TGTGCCAGTAGTATCGGACAGGAGATTCAGCCCCAGCATTTT.

On this clonotype itself: One junction end disagrees with the germline gene, perhaps due to a read error. CDR3 in amino acids: CSARVLRTGGRNSPRHF. The CDR3 nucleotides are TGCAGTGCTAGGGTTCTACGAACAGGGGGTCGGAATTCACCCCGCCACTTT. The genes are TRBV20-1 and TRBJ1-6, with 8 bases aligning to TRBD1. The CDR3 runs 17 residues. Germline V gives CDR1 DFQATT, CDR2 SNEGSKA (reference sequence).

V usage is TRBV9 and J usage is TRBJ2-6; TRBD1 might be the D (5 bases). CDR1 SGDLS and CDR2 YYNGEE come from the germline V gene. The CDR3 has 15 amino acids. Deletions cut 5 bases from V and 2 bases from J, with 11 bases between. In nucleotides, the CDR3 is TGTGCCAGCAGACTCCAGGGAACTGGGGCCAACGTCCTGACTTTC. Translated, it gives CASRLQGTGANVLTF.

This clonotype came up a few times. The gene calls are TRBV20-1 and TRBJ2-5, with 8 bases identical to TRBD1. V gave up 6 bases and J gave up 11 bases; unmatched junction bases: 14. The CDR3 totals 13 residues. Germline-derived CDR1 and CDR2 are DFQATT and SNEGSKA (reference sequence). CDR3 sequence reads: CSAEDRDPFAQYF. The CDR3 DNA reads TGCAGTGCGGAGGACAGGGACCCCTTTGCGCAGTACTTC.

The genes are TRBV20-1 and TRBJ1-4; D might be TRBD1 (5 bases). This CDR3 has 12 amino acids. Germline loops: CDR1 DFQATT, CDR2 SNEGSKA (reference sequence). CDR3 DNA sequence: TGCGGGGGTCAGTGGATGAGTGAAAAACTGTTTTTT. Protein: CGGQWMSEKLFF.

The chain uses TRBV6-5 and TRBJ2-5; TRBD2 matches at 10 bases. The CDR3 is 16 residues long. Germline CDR1 and CDR2: MNHEY and SVGAGI. The J segment lost 2 bases and the V segment lost 2 bases, leaving 5 bases of the junction unmatched. CDR3 sequence: CASSYVAGGIQETQYF. CDR3 sequence (DNA): TGTGCCAGCAGTTACGTAGCGGGGGGAATACAAGAGACCCAGTACTTC.

V gene TRBV5-1 combines with J gene TRBJ2-3, with 7 bases aligning to TRBD2. The CDR3 totals 14 residues. V trimming: 4 bases; J trimming: 4 bases; junction bases outside the gene matches: 6. Germline V gene lookup returns CDR1 SGHRS and CDR2 YFSETQ. CDR3 protein: CASSPFRGADTQYF. CDR3 sequence (DNA): TGCGCCAGCAGCCCCTTTCGGGGGGCAGATACGCAGTATTTT.

The chain uses TRBV7-8 and TRBJ2-1, with D hard to call. The CDR3 has 14 amino acids. Trimming removed 7 bases from V and 8 bases from J, with 18 bases in between. From germline, CDR1 is SGHVS and CDR2 FQNEAQ. The CDR3 sequence is CASTQDPNRDEQFF. The CDR3 DNA reads TGTGCCAGCACCCAAGACCCCAATCGGGATGAGCAGTTCTTC.

V and J are TRBV5-8 and TRBJ2-1; D gene ambiguous. There are 11 residues in the CDR3. CDR1 and CDR2 from the germline V gene are SGHTS and YDEGEE. The V end was cut by 5 bases, the J end by 4 bases, with 4 bases between. CDR3 region: CASRPYNEQFF. CDR3 DNA: TGTGCCAGCAGGCCTTACAATGAGCAGTTCTTC.

This clonotype was detected a few times. The junction does not match germline at one end; this may be a read error. This chain connects TRBV5-5 to TRBJ2-6; 8 nucleotides align to TRBD1. CDR3 length: 18 amino acids. The germline CDR1 and CDR2 sequences are SGHKS and YYEKEE (reference sequence). CDR3 in amino acids: CAGSPSPGQESGANVLTF. Here the CDR3 DNA reads TGTGCCGGCAGCCCCTCTCCGGGACAGGAATCTGGGGCCAACGTCCTGACTTTC.

This chain links TRBV11-2 with TRBJ2-5, with 10 bases identical to TRBD1. Losses at the gene ends were 1 base for V and 5 bases for J; bases not matched to a gene: 7. This CDR3 has 16 amino acids. From germline, CDR1 is SGHAT and CDR2 FQNNGV. CDR3: CASSLGGQGGWETQYF. For the CDR3, the DNA is TGTGCCAGCAGCTTAGGAGGACAGGGGGGGTGGGAGACCCAGTACTTC.

This clonotype was observed a handful of times. This chain connects TRBV12-3 or TRBV12-4 to TRBJ1-2, with D possibly TRBD1 on 5 matching bases. The V end lost 6 bases, the J end lost 0 bases, and 17 bases lay between the germline ends. The CDR3 has 16 amino acids. In nucleotides, the CDR3 is TGTGCCAGCAGCCCCCTGGGTGGGGGGGCTAACTATGGCTACACCTTC. This translates into CASSPLGGGANYGYTF.